Reported below is one T cell receptor beta chain. These data are taken from a study of blood T cell repertoires in COVID-19. As for the study in general: Samples taken during acute and convalescent COVID-19 were collected in the United States, Italy and Spain. In each case, the material was cDNA or gDNA derived from T cells, B-cell-depleted T cells, or PBMCs.

Here immunoSEQ multiplex PCR was the method, and the copy in TCRdb shows in-frame clones only, minus some. This sample has approximately 180,000 clones, with roughly 83% found just once. Germline V gives CDR1 LGHNA, CDR2 YNFKEQ. The CDR3 covers 14 residues. Deletions cut 0 bases from V and 5 bases from J, with 11 bases between. The sample consisted of peripheral blood. The chain couples TRBV4-2 to TRBJ2-7; tentative D call: TRBD2 (6 bases). This sequence originates from a woman aged 40 to 50 with COVID-19, enrolled during active disease. The DNA of the CDR3 is TGTGCCAGCAGCCAAGAAGAAGGAGGGAACGAGCAGTACTTC. This gives the protein CASSQEEGGNEQYF.